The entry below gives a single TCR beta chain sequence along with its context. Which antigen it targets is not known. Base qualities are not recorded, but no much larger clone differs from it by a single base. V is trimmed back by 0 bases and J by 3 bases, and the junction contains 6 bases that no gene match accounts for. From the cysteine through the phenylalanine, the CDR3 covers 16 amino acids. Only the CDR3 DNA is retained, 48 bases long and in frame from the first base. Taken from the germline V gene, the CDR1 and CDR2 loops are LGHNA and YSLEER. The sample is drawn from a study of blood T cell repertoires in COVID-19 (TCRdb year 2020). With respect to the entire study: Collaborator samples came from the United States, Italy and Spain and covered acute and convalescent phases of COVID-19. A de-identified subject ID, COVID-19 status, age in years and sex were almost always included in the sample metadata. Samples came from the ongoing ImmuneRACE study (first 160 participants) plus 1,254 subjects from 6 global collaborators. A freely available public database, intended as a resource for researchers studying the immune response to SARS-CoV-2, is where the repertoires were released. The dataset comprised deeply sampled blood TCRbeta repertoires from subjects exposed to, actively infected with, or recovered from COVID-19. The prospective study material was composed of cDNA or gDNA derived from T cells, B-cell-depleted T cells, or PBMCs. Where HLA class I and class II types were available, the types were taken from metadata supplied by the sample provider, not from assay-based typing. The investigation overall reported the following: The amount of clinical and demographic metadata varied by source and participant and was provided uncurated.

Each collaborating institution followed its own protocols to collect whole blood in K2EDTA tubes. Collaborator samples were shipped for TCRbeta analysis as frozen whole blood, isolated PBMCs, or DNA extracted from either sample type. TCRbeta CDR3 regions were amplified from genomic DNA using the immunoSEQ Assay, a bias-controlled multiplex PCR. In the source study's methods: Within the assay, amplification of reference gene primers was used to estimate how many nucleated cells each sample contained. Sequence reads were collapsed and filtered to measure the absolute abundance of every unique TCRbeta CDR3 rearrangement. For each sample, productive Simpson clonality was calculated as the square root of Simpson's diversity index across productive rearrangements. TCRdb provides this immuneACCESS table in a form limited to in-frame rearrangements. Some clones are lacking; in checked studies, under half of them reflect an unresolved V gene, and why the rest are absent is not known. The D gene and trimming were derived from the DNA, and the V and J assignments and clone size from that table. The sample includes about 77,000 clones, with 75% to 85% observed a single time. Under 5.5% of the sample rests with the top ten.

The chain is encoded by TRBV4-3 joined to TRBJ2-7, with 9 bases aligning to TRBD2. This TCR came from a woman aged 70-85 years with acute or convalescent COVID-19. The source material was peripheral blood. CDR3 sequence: CASSQDVGAGGYEQYF. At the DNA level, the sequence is TGCGCCAGCAGCCAAGATGTCGGAGCGGGGGGCTACGAGCAGTACTTC.